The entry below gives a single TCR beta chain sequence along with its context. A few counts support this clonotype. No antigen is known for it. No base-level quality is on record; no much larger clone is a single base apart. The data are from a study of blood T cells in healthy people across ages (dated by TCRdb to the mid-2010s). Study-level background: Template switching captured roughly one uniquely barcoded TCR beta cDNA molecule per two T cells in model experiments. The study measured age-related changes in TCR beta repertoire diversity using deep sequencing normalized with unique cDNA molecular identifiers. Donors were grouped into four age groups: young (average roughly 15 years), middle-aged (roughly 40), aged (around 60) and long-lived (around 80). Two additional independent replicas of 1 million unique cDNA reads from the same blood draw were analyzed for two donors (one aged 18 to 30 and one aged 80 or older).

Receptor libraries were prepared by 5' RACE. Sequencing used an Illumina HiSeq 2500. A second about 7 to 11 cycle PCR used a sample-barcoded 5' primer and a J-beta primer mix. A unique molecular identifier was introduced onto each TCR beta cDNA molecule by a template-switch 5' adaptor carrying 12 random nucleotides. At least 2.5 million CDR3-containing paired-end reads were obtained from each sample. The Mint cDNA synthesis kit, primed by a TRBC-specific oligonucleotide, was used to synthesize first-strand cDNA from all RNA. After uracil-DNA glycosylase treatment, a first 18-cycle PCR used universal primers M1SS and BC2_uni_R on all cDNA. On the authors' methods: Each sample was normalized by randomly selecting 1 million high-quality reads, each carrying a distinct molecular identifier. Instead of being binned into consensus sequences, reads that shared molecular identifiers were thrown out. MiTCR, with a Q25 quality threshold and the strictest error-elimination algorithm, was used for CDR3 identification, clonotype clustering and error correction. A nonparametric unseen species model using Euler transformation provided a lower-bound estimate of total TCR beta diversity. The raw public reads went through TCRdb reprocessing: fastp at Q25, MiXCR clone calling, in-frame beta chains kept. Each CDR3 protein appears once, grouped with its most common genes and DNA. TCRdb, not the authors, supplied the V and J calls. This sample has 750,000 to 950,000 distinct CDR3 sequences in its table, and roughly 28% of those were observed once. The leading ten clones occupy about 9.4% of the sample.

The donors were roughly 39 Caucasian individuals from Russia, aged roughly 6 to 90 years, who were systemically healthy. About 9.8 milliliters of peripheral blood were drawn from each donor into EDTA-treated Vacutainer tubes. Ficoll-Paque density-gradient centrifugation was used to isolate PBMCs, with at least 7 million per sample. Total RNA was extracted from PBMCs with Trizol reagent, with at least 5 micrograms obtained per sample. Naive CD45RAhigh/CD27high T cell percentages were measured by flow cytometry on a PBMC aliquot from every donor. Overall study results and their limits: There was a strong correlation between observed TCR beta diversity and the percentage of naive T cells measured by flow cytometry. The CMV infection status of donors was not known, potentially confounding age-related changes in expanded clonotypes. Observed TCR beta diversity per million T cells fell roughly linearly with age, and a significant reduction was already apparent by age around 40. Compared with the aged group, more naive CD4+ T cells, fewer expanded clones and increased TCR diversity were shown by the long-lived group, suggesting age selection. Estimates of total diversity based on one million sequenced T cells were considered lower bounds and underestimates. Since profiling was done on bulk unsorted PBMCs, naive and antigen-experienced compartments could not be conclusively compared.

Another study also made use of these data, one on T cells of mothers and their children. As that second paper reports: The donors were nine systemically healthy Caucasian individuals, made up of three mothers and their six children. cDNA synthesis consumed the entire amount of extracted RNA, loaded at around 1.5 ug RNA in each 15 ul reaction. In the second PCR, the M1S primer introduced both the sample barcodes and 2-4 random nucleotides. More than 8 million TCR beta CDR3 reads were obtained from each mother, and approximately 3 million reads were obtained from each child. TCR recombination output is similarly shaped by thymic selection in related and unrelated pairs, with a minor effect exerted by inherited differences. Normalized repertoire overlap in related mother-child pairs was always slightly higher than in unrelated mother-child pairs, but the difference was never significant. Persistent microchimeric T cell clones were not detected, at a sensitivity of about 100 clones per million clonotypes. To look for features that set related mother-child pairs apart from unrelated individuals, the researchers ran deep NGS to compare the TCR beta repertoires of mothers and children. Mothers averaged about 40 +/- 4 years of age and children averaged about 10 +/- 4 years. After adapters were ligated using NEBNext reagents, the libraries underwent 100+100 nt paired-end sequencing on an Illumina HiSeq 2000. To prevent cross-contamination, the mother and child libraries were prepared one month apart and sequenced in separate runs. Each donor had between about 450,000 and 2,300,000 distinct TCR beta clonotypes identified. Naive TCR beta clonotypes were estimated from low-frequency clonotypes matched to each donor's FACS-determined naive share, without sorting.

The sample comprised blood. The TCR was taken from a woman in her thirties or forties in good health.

This receptor has the CDR3 CASSITGSSPLHF. Read as DNA, the sequence is TGTGCCAGCAGTATAACAGGGAGTTCACCCCTCCACTTT. The chain couples TRBV27 to TRBJ1-6, and possibly TRBD1, on 6 matching bases. Measured from the cysteine to the phenylalanine, the CDR3 is 13 residues long. Just CDR3 DNA is preserved here, 39 bases in frame from base 1. V and J are truncated by 5 bases and 9 bases respectively, leaving an intervening sequence of 11 bases. According to the germline V gene (reference sequence), CDR1 reads MNHEY and CDR2 reads SMNVEV.